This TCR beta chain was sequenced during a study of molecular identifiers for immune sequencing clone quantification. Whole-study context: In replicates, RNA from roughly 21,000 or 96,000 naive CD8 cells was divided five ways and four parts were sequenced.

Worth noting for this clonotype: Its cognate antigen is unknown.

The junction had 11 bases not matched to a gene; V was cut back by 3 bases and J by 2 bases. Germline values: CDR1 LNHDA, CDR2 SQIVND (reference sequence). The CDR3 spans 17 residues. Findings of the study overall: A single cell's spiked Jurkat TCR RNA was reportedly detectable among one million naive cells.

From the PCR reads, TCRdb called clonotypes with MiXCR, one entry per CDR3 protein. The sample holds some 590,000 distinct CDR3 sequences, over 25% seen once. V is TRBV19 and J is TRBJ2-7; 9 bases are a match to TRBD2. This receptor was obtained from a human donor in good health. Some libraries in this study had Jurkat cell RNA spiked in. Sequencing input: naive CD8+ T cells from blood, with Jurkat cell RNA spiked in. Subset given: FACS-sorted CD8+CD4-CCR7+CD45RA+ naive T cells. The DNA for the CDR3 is TGTGCCAGTAGTATGAGACTAGCGGAGGGATCGACCTACGAGCAGTACTTC. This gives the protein CASSMRLAEGSTYEQYF.